This is a list of T cell receptor beta chains from one sample in a study of control samples from healthy donors and cancer patients. Profiling relied on immunoSEQ multiplex PCR, and the TCRdb table lists in-frame clones only, not all of them. This sample carries more than 95,000 clones, around 87% of them seen once, and the ten largest clones take 2.9%. The sample taken for sequencing was blood. The receptor source for this set is a man aged 55 to 69 in good health. CDR3s include the opening cysteine and the closing phenylalanine or tryptophan. D genes are given only for firm matches. Not every row has a clone size; where given, it reads once, few, many or a size class.

>TRBV6-5|TRBJ1-4|.|TRBD1|15
CASSHTGGGSEKLFF
TGTGCCAGCAGCCATACAGGGGGGGGATCAGAAAAACTGTTTTTT
>TRBV7-9|TRBJ2-3|.|.|15
CASSSDRLSGYTQYF
TGTGCCAGCAGCTCCGACAGACTCAGCGGGTATACGCAGTATTTT
>TRBV6-1|TRBJ2-7|.|TRBD2|18
CASSEEVGRAANSYEQYF
TGTGCCAGCAGTGAAGAGGTAGGGAGGGCCGCGAACTCCTACGAGCAGTACTTC
>TRBV7-9|TRBJ1-1|.|TRBD1|13
CASSPQGETEAFF
TGTGCCAGCAGCCCCCAGGGGGAGACTGAAGCTTTCTTT
>TRBV28|TRBJ1-5|.|.|17
CASKSIAGGLFHQPQHF
TGTGCCAGCAAAAGTATTGCAGGAGGTCTTTTTCATCAGCCCCAGCATTTT
>TRBV6-1|TRBJ1-3|.|.|14
CASSEGGDGNTIYF
TGTGCCAGCAGTGAAGGAGGGGATGGAAACACCATATATTTT
>TRBV7-2|TRBJ2-7|.|.|14
CASSSQGSGYEQYF
TGTGCCAGCAGCTCCCAGGGGAGTGGATACGAGCAGTACTTC
>TRBV5-6|TRBJ1-1|.|.|14
CASSLNPGGTEAFF
TGTGCCAGCAGCTTGAATCCGGGGGGCACTGAAGCTTTCTTT
>TRBV27|TRBJ1-1|.|.|17
CASSLWGARSRGTEAFF
TGTGCCAGCAGTTTATGGGGGGCGAGGAGTCGAGGGACTGAAGCTTTCTTT
>TRBV14|TRBJ1-5|.|.|13
CASSQFSNQPQHF
TGTGCCAGCAGCCAATTTAGCAATCAGCCCCAGCATTTT
>TRBV6-5|TRBJ2-2|once|.|15
CASSYSYFDTGELFF
TGTGCCAGCAGTTACTCCTATTTTGATACCGGGGAGCTGTTTTTT
>TRBV3-1/TRBV3-2|TRBJ1-4|.|.|15
CASSQGSATNEKLFF
TGTGCCAGCAGCCAAGGGTCTGCAACTAATGAAAAACTGTTTTTT
>TRBV7-9|TRBJ2-2|once|.|13
CASSPITTGELFF
TGTGCCAGCAGCCCTATCACTACCGGGGAGCTGTTTTTT